Below, 2 T cell receptor beta chains from the same sample are listed, as sequenced in a study of T cells in Graves' hyperthyroidism and ophthalmopathy. From RNA transcripts, TCR beta CDR3 regions were amplified. First-round RT-PCR targeting the TCR CDR3 was performed with the HTBI primer set. TCRdb reprocessed the multiplex PCR reads with MiXCR, giving one entry per CDR3 protein. The sample shows hundreds of thousands of distinct CDR3 sequences, 14% of them seen only once. The sequenced material came from blood. The receptors stem from a woman younger than 35 with Graves' hyperthyroidism.

This clonotype was counted at least ten times. This chain joins TRBV5-1 and TRBJ2-7; D not resolved. The CDR3 totals 14 residues. The germline gives CDR1 SGHRS, CDR2 YFSETQ. V was clipped by 0 bases and J by 2 bases, with 9 bases between them. In DNA, the CDR3 is TGCGCCAGCAGCTTGGTTAGTAGAGCCTACGAGCAGTACTTC. As protein: CASSLVSRAYEQYF.

This clonotype was seen many times. V usage is TRBV28 and J usage is TRBJ2-1; D uncertain. Per germline, CDR1 MDHEN and CDR2 SYDVKM. The CDR3 sequence is 10 residues long. V dropped 8 bases and J dropped 5 bases, with 4 bases sitting between them. The CDR3 DNA is TGTGCCAGCGGGGACAATGAGCAGTTCTTC. Amino acid sequence: CASGDNEQFF.